Given below is one TCR beta chain in context. The antigen this receptor binds is unknown. Base qualities are not recorded, but no much larger clone differs from it by a single base. The entry originates in a study of blood T cell repertoires in COVID-19 (TCRdb year 2020). Describing the broader study: The collaborator samples originated in the United States, Italy and Spain and spanned the acute and convalescent phases of COVID-19. The material from the prospective study consisted of cDNA or gDNA derived from T cells, B-cell-depleted T cells, or PBMCs. Subjects who had been exposed to COVID-19, were actively infected with it, or had recovered from it provided the deeply sampled blood TCRbeta repertoires that made up the dataset. The repertoires were released in a freely available public database meant as a resource for research on the immune response to SARS-CoV-2. Samples came from the ongoing ImmuneRACE study (first 160 participants) plus 1,254 subjects from 6 global collaborators. The sample metadata nearly always contained a de-identified subject ID, COVID-19 status, age in years and sex. Where available, HLA class I and class II types were obtained from metadata supplied by the sample provider rather than from assay-based typing.

Each collaborating institution followed its own protocols to collect whole blood in K2EDTA tubes. For TCRbeta analysis, collaborators shipped samples in one of three forms: frozen whole blood, isolated PBMCs, or DNA extracted from either of those sample types. Here is what the overall study found, with its caveats: The quantity of clinical and demographic metadata differed by source and by participant and was supplied without curation.

The immunoSEQ Assay, a bias-controlled multiplex PCR, was used to amplify TCRbeta CDR3 regions from genomic DNA. Under the source paper's analysis protocol: The number of nucleated cells in each sample was estimated from the amplification of reference gene primers within the assay. To quantify the absolute abundance of each unique TCRbeta CDR3 rearrangement, sequence reads were collapsed and filtered. For each sample, productive Simpson clonality was calculated as the square root of Simpson's diversity index across productive rearrangements. The immuneACCESS repertoire file appears here via TCRdb, limited to in-frame rearrangements. These files lack a portion of the clones; in checked studies, under half of the deficit traces to unresolved V genes, and the cause of the others is not known. V and J calls plus clone size are reproduced from that table; the DNA served to infer D and trimming. Present in this sample are 200,000 to 250,000 clones, 88% of which were seen just once. The ten largest clones take up less than 3.5% of the sample.

The germline ends are 18 bases apart after V is trimmed by 0 bases and J by 4 bases. Taken from the germline V gene (reference sequence), the CDR1 and CDR2 loops are GTSNPN and SVGIG. The CDR3 spans 17 residues, from the cysteine through the phenylalanine. Only the CDR3 portion is preserved as DNA: 51 bases, with reading frame beginning at the first base. The clonotype was recovered from a woman aged 55-70 years with acute or convalescent COVID-19. Rearrangement joined TRBV30 to TRBJ1-4, with the D gene not clear enough to name. Material: peripheral blood. DNA sequence: TGTGCCTGGAGTGTGATTACGGGGAGATGGATTAATGAAAAACTGTTTTTT. Its protein product is CAWSVITGRWINEKLFF.